The sequence of this TCR beta chain was determined in a study of OX40 agonist ivuxolimab in advanced cancers. Study background: Patients received ivuxolimab, an agonistic anti-OX40 (CD134) antibody. Partial response was recorded in three patients: one hepatocellular carcinoma and two cutaneous melanoma cases. Dosing consisted of intravenous ivuxolimab at 0.01 to 10 mg/kg every 2 weeks.

The method was immunoSEQ multiplex PCR; TCRdb's version includes in-frame clones alone and lacks a portion of them. Among about 41,000 clones, 81% were seen once, and the ten largest hold 2.6%. Germline V lookup: CDR1 SEHNR, CDR2 FQNEAQ (reference sequence). This CDR3 comprises 16 residues. Overall study findings and caveats: Partial responders receiving 0.1-3.0 mg/kg showed among the lowest clonal expansion.

This clone has a single count. Its specificity is unknown. The chain has TRBV7-9 and TRBJ2-5, with D possibly matching TRBD2 (5 bases). The J call may not be correct, given that the DNA end is closer to TRBJ2-7. This sequence was found in an adult with an advanced solid tumor such as melanoma, head and neck, liver or kidney cancer. Sequenced here: CD4+ or CD8+ T cells sorted from blood, sampled in a trial of the OX40 agonist ivuxolimab. In nucleotides, the CDR3 is TGTGCCAGCAGCTTAGTGTCGGGCCAGGCGGAGGTCGAGCAGTACTTC. Translating it yields CASSLVSGQAEVEQYF.